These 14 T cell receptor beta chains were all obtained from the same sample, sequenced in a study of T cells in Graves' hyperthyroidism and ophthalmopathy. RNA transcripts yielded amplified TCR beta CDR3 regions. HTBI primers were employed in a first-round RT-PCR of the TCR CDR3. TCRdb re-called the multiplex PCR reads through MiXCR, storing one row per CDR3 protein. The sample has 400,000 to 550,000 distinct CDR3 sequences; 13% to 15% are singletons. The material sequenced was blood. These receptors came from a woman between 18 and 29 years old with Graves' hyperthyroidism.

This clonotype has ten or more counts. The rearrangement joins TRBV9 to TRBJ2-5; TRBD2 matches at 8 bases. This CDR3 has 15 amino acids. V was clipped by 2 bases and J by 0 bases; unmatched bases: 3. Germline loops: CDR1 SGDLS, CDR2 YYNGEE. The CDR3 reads CASSVTSGYQETQYF. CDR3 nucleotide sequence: TGTGCCAGCAGCGTTACTAGCGGATACCAAGAGACCCAGTACTTC.

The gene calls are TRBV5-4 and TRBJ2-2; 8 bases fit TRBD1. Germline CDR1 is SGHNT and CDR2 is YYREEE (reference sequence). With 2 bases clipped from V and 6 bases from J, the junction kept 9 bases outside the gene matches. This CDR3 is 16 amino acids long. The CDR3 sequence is CASSLPLDRAAGELFF. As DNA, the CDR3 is TGTGCCAGCAGCTTACCACTGGACAGGGCCGCCGGGGAGCTGTTTTTT.

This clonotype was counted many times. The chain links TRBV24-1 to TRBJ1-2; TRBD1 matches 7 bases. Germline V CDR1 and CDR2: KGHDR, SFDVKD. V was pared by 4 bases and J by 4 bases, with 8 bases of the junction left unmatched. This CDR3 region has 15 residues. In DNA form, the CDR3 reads TGTGCCACCAGTGACTCCCGGGGGACAGCCTATGGCTACACCTTC. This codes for CATSDSRGTAYGYTF.

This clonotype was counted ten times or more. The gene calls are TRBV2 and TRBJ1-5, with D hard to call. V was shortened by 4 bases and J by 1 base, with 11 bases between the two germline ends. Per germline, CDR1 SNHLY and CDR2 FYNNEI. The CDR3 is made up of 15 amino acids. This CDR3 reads CASSVKVRSNQPQHF. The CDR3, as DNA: TGTGCCAGCAGTGTAAAGGTTCGGAGCAATCAGCCCCAGCATTTT.

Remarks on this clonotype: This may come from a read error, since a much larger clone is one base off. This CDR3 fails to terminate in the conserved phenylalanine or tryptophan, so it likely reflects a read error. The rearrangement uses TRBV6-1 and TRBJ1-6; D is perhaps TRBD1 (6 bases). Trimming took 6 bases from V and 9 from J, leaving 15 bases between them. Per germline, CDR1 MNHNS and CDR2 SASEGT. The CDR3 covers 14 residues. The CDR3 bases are TGTGCCAGCAGGCGAAGGGGGGCGTGTTCACCCCTCCACCTT. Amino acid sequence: CASRRRGACSPLHL.

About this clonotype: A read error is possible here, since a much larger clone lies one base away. The CDR3 DNA is TGTGCCAGCAGCCTAGATCACGGCGGCTACAATGAGCAGTTCTTC. Translation: CASSLDHGGYNEQFF. The chain is built from TRBV3-1 and TRBJ2-1; no clear D gene. From germline, CDR1 is LGHDT and CDR2 YNNKEL (reference sequence). The CDR3 runs to 15 residues. V was pared by 4 bases and J by 3 bases, with 13 bases between.

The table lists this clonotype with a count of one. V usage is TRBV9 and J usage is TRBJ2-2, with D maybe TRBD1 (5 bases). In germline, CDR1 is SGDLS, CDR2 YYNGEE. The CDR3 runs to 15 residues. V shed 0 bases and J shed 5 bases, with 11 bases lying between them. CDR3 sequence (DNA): TGTGCCAGCAGCGTAGAGGCCCCAGGGACCGGGGAGCTGTTTTTT. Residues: CASSVEAPGTGELFF.

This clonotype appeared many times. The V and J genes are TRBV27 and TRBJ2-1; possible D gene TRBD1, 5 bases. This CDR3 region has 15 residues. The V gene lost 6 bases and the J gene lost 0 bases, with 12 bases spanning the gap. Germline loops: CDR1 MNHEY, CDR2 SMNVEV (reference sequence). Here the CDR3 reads CASRETGYSYNEQFF. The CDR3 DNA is TGTGCCAGCAGGGAAACAGGTTACTCCTACAATGAGCAGTTCTTC.

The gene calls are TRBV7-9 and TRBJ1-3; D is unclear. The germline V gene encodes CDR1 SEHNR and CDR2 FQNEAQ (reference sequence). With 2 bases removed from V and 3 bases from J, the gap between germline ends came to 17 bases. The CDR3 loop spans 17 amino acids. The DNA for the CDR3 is TGTGCCAGCAGCTTAAAGCCGGCCAACTGGGGTGGAAACACCATATATTTT. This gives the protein CASSLKPANWGGNTIYF.

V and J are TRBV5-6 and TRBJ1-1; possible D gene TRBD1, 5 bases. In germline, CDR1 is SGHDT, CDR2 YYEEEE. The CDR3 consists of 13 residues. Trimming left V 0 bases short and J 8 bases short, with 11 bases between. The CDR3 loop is CASSLAIGAEAFF. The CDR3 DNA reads TGTGCCAGCAGCTTGGCCATCGGGGCAGAAGCTTTCTTT. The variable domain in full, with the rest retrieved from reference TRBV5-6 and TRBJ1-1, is DAGVTQSPTHLIKTRGQQVTLRCSPKSGHDTVSWYQQALGQGPQFIFQYYEEEERQRGNFPDRFSGHQFPNYSSELNVNALLLGDSALYLCASSLAIGAEAFFGQGTRLTVV.

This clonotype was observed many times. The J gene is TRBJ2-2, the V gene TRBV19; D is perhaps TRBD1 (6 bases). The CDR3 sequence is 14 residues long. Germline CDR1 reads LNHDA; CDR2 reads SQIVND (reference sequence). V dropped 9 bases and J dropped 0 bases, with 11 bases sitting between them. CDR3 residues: CASSTGPNTGELFF. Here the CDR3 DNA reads TGTGCCAGCAGCACAGGGCCGAACACCGGGGAGCTGTTTTTT.

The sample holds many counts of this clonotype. The CDR3 sequence: CASSPGSSFSTDTQYF. The DNA for the CDR3 is TGTGCCAGCAGCCCCGGGAGCTCTTTTAGCACAGATACGCAGTATTTT. The V and J genes are TRBV11-2 and TRBJ2-3, with D possibly matching TRBD2 (6 bases). The CDR3 has 16 amino acids. Per the germline V gene, CDR1 is SGHAT and CDR2 is FQNNGV. Deletions cut 5 bases from V and 0 bases from J, with 15 bases between.

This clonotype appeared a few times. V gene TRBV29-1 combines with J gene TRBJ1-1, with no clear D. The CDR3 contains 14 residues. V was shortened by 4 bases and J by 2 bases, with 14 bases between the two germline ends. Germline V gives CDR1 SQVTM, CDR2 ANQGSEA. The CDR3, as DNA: TGCAGCGTTGCCTTTGATGGCAGAAACACTGAAGCTTTCTTT. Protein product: CSVAFDGRNTEAFF.

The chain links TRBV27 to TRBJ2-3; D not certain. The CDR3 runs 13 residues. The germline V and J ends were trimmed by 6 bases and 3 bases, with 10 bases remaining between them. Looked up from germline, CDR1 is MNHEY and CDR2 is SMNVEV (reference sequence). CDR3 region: CASRFIVTDTQYF. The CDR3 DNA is TGTGCCAGCAGATTCATCGTTACAGATACGCAGTATTTT.